The rows below give T cell receptor beta chains drawn from one sample of a study of blood T cells in healthy people across ages. Via MiXCR, TCRdb re-called the 5' RACE reads, giving one row per CDR3 protein. The sample shows about 720,000 distinct CDR3 sequences, 20% to 25% of them seen only once. The sequenced material came from blood. These receptors originate from a man between 70 and 80 years old in good health. Each CDR3 is given with its conserved first and last residue. For some rows the clone size is stated as once, few or many, or as a class when expanded; others skip it.

CDR3: CASSVVVGLAGAKNIQYF
size: -
V: TRBV9

CDR3: CASSTPGQGAIEQYF
size: -
V: TRBV19

CDR3: CSARELAGTDTQYF
size: few
V: TRBV20-1

CDR3: CASSLFWGNYEQYF
size: -
V: TRBV27

CDR3: CASSLDSGTYNEQFF
size: -
V: TRBV7-2

CDR3: CASSARTQETQYF
size: many
V: TRBV6-1

CDR3: CASSPGGRVESDTQYF
size: -
V: TRBV12-3/TRBV12-4

CDR3: CASSIVIGRSEGNEQFF
size: -
V: TRBV19

CDR3: CASSKTSGDYEQYF
size: -
V: TRBV12-3/TRBV12-4

CDR3: CASSQDSARRNIQYF
size: few
V: TRBV14

CDR3: CASVASGTNEQFF
size: few
V: TRBV6-2/TRBV6-3

CDR3: CSVDGAGGGQETQYF
size: few
V: TRBV29-1

CDR3: CASSSRGYYEQYF
size: -
V: TRBV7-2

CDR3: CASRLTGYEQYF
size: few
V: TRBV28

CDR3: CASSPDGSNYGYTF
size: few
V: TRBV5-1

CDR3: CASSRPRGPQYTSTDTQYF
size: -
V: TRBV7-6

CDR3: CASSRNPEQYF
size: few
V: TRBV7-2

CDR3: CASSRGGLGTDTQYF
size: -
V: TRBV10-1

CDR3: CASSSQGISSGANVLTF
size: few
V: TRBV12-3/TRBV12-4

CDR3: CSVEEADPSQPQHF
size: few
V: TRBV29-1

CDR3: CASSQDWRGQETQYF
size: -
V: TRBV4-1

CDR3: CSAQNGAKNIQYF
size: many
V: TRBV20-1

CDR3: CASGFSTEAFF
size: few
V: TRBV12-5

CDR3: CASSLFNGQPQETQYF
size: -
V: TRBV28

CDR3: CASSPTDVNYGYTF
size: few
V: TRBV7-2

CDR3: CSARDWLVYNEQFF
size: -
V: TRBV20-1

CDR3: CASSQSTNRVMQFF
size: -
V: TRBV14

CDR3: CASRGLELTGELFF
size: -
V: TRBV10-2

CDR3: CASSENQIRVQYF
size: -
V: TRBV6-1

CDR3: CASSSPGTGSHF
size: -
V: TRBV7-2

CDR3: CATSRDIAYNYGYTF
size: -
V: TRBV15

CDR3: CSAREGAPRETQYF
size: -
V: TRBV20-1

CDR3: CATSDRTQPKGEQYF
size: -
V: TRBV24-1

CDR3: CASSLGTVYTDTQYF
size: -
V: TRBV7-3

CDR3: CASGSQGAYNEQFF
size: few
V: TRBV5-1

CDR3: CAISESLGVGEWDIQYF
size: -
V: TRBV10-3

CDR3: CSGDIFGEQYF
size: -
V: TRBV20-1

CDR3: CATSDPPRSNEQFF
size: -
V: TRBV24-1

CDR3: CASSLWGIRLGEVDEQFF
size: few
V: TRBV28

CDR3: CASKDGGWSEKLFF
size: many
V: TRBV6-5

CDR3: CASFFRDTRTDTQYF
size: few
V: TRBV5-1

CDR3: CASSYNRGNSNSPLHF
size: -
V: TRBV6-5

CDR3: CASSLLFGQNTEAFF
size: many
V: TRBV5-1